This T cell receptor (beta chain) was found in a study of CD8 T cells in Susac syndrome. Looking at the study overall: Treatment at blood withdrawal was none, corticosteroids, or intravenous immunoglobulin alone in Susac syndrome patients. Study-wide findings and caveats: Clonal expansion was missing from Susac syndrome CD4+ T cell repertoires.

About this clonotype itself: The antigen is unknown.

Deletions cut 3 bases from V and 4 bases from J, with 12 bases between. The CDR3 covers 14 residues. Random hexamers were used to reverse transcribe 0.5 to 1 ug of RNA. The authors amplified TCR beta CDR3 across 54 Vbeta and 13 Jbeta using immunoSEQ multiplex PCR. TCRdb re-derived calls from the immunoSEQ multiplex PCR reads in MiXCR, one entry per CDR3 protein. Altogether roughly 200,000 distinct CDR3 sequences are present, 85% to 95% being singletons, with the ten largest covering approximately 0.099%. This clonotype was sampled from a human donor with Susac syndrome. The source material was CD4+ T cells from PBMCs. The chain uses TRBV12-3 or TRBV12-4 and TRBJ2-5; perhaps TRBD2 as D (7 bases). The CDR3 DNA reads TGTGCCAGCAGTTTCGGGGGCGGGGGAGAGACCCAGTACTTC. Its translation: CASSFGGGGETQYF.